This entry features one T cell receptor (beta chain) sequence. This clone's antigen is unknown. Base quality data are lacking; no much larger clone is found one base away. The data were obtained in a study of blood T cell repertoires in COVID-19 (TCRdb year 2020). Describing the broader study: The collaborator samples originated in the United States, Italy and Spain and spanned the acute and convalescent phases of COVID-19. Where available, HLA class I and class II types were taken from metadata supplied by the sample provider and were not determined by assay-based typing. A freely available public database, intended as a resource for researchers studying the immune response to SARS-CoV-2, is where the repertoires were released. The dataset comprised deeply sampled blood TCRbeta repertoires from subjects exposed to, actively infected with, or recovered from COVID-19. Samples came from the ongoing ImmuneRACE study (first 160 participants) plus 1,254 subjects from 6 global collaborators. A de-identified subject ID, COVID-19 status, age in years and sex were almost always included in the sample metadata. The prospective study material was composed of cDNA or gDNA derived from T cells, B-cell-depleted T cells, or PBMCs. Overall study results and their limits: How much clinical and demographic metadata was included differed by source and by participant, and the metadata was provided uncurated.

Each collaborating institution followed its own protocols to collect whole blood in K2EDTA tubes. Collaborator samples were shipped for TCRbeta analysis as frozen whole blood, isolated PBMCs, or DNA extracted from either sample type. TCRbeta CDR3 regions were amplified from genomic DNA by means of the immunoSEQ Assay, a bias-controlled multiplex PCR. The paper's data handling went like this. The number of nucleated cells in each sample was estimated by amplification of reference gene primers within the assay. Sequence reads were collapsed and filtered to measure the absolute abundance of every unique TCRbeta CDR3 rearrangement. For each sample, productive Simpson clonality was calculated as the square root of Simpson's diversity index over productive rearrangements. The table comes from immuneACCESS by way of TCRdb, which keeps in-frame sequences with V and J called. Part of the clones is missing from these tables; in studies checked, under half for an unresolved V gene and the rest for unknown reasons. Clonal size and the V and J genes are those of that table, whereas D and trimming came from the DNA. This sample is represented by around 40,000 clones; about 90% of them were singletons. The top ten clonotypes cover around 16% of the sample.

V and J are trimmed by 5 bases and 7 bases, and the gene matches miss 13 bases of the junction. CDR1 and CDR2, looked up from the germline V gene, are KGHSH and LQKENI. The CDR3 sequence holds 16 residues, the cysteine and phenylalanine included. CDR3 DNA is the only sequence kept; it has 48 bases, read in frame from the first base. This sequence originates from a woman aged 25 to 39 in a cohort sampled during active COVID-19. The receptor chain draws on TRBV18 and TRBJ2-3, with 9 middle bases fitting TRBD2. Sequencing was performed on peripheral blood. The encoded CDR3 is CASSSLAGEMRNTQYF. The nucleotides are TGTGCCAGCTCATCGTTAGCGGGAGAGATGAGGAATACGCAGTATTTT.